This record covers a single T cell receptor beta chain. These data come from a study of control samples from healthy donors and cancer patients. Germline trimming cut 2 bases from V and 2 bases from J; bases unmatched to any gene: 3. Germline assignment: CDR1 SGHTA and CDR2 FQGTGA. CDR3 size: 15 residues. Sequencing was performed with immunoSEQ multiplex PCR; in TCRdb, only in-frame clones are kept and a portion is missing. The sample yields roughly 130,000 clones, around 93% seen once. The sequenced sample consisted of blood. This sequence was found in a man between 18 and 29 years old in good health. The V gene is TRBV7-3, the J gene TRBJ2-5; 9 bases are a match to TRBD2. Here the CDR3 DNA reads TGTGCCAGCAGCTTAGGTAGCGGGGGACAAGAGACCCAGTACTTC. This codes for CASSLGSGGQETQYF.